This T cell receptor beta chain appears in the sequencing data of a study of graft-versus-host responses after intestinal transplantation (dated by TCRdb to the early 2020s). With regard to the full study: The transplants that recipients received were multivisceral, liver-intestinal, or isolated intestinal. Every recipient was given anti-thymocyte globulin induction, then maintenance tacrolimus and steroids for about three years. Graft-versus-host and host-versus-graft alloreactive T cell clones were tracked in the graft, circulation and bone marrow after intestinal transplantation using bulk TCR-beta CDR3 sequencing. To identify alloreactive clones, pre-transplant mixed lymphocyte reaction products were sequenced and compared with unstimulated pre-transplant donor and recipient T cells. The cohort enrolled approximately 24 intestinal transplant recipients including one retransplant, and a few patients lacking pretransplant specimens were excluded. A peak of at least 4% donor T cells among recipient peripheral blood mononuclear cells was the definition used for donor T cell macrochimerism. Instead of going to the commercial service, samples from a few later patients were sequenced in-house on an Illumina MiSeq and processed with MiXCR. Results the study describes overall, beyond this receptor: GvH clones were detected in recipient bone marrow, and some of these GvH clones were observed earlier in ileal mucosa or blood, consistent with an intestinal mucosal origin. Patients with donor T cell macrochimerism had high GvH to HvG T cell clonal ratios in their allografts. Peak levels of circulating GvH clones were associated with declines in HvG clones early after transplant. The conclusions were limited by the relatively low number and heterogeneity of the intestinal transplant patients.

What this sample's time point label stands for: cells obtained before transplantation from donor or recipient. CD3+CD4+ and CD3+CD8+ populations were FACS-sorted from unstimulated pre-transplant donor and recipient cells taken from spleen or lymph nodes. The CDR3 measures 12 amino acids from cysteine to phenylalanine. Just CDR3 DNA is preserved here, 36 bases in frame from base 1. Via the germline V gene (reference sequence), CDR1 is LNHDA and CDR2 SQIVND. V and J are truncated by 6 bases and 6 bases respectively, leaving an intervening sequence of 8 bases. The method was the immunoSEQ multiplex PCR assay. For most patients, genomic DNA was isolated with the Qiagen DNeasy Blood and Tissue Kit and sent frozen to Adaptive Biotechnologies for TCR sequencing. For most patients, genomic DNA was subjected to high-throughput TCR-beta CDR3 sequencing by Adaptive Biotechnologies. Per the authors' processing: Adaptive's ImmunoSEQ software was the source of the TCR sequencing data for approximately 18 patients, while three other patients were processed with MiXCR and VDJtools. To correct CD4 versus CD8 sorting errors, any sequence found in both subsets at a frequency ratio below 5:1 was removed. CDR3 nucleotide sequences shared by donor and recipient were removed because the origin of these sequences could not be assigned. To count as alloreactive, a clone needed at least 2-fold expansion over unstimulated cells and a minimum CFSE-low frequency of 0.002% (template counts) or 0.001% (read counts). Clones detected in sequenced pre-transplant spleen, lymph node, or MLR CFSE-low populations of the donor or recipient were defined as mappable. Cumulative frequency of alloreactive clones was calculated as a percentage of all sequences weighted by copy number. In its TCRdb copy, this immuneACCESS table keeps in-frame sequences only and misses some clones. Where compared with another copy, unresolved V genes explain less than half of these, and the others have no known cause. That table supplies the V and J calls and clone size; D and trimming were determined from the DNA. The table for this sample lists about 88,000 clones; 92% of them were counted only once. The top ten constitute about 0.3% of the sample.

Concerning this clone: Its antigen has not been determined. No qualities accompany the bases; no much larger clone lies one base away.

This TCR was sampled from a human donor who received an intestinal transplant. The source was unstimulated CD4+ T cells sorted from spleen or lymph node cells, collected before intestinal transplant. In this chain, TRBV19 is recombined with TRBJ2-2; the D gene is unclear. CDR3 loop: CASRGISGELFF. The nucleotide sequence reads TGTGCCAGTAGGGGGATATCCGGGGAGCTGTTTTTT.